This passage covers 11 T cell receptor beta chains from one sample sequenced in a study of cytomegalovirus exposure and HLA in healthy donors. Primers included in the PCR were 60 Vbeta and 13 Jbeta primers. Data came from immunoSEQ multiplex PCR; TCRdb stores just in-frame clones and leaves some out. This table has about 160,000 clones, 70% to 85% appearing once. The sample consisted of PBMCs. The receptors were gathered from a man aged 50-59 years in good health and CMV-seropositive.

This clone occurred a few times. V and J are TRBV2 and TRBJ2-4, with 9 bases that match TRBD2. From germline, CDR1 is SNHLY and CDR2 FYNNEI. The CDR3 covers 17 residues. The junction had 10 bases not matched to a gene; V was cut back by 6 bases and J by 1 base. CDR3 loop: CASRLGGGAVAKNIQYF. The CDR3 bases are TGTGCCAGCAGGTTGGGCGGGGGGGCCGTGGCCAAAAACATTCAGTACTTC.

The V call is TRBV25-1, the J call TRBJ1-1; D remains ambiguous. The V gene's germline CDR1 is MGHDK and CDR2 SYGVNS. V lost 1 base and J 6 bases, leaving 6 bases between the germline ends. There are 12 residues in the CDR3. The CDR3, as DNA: TGTGCCAGCAGTGAATTGGCAGCTGAAGCTTTCTTT. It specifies CASSELAAEAFF.

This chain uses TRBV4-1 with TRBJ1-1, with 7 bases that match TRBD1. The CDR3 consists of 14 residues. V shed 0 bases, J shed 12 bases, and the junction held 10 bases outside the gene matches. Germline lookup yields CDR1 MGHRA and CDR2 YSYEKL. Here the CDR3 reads CASSQDERQGSTFF. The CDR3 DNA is TGCGCCAGCAGCCAAGACGAGCGACAGGGATCAACTTTCTTT.

CDR3 coding DNA: TGCAGTGCTAACAACCAAGAGACCCAGTACTTC. Translated, it gives CSANNQETQYF. This sequence joins TRBV20-1 and TRBJ2-5; D is unresolved. Trimming left V 4 bases short and J 0 bases short, with 3 bases between. Germline lookup yields CDR1 DFQATT and CDR2 SNEGSKA (reference sequence). This CDR3 region has 11 residues.

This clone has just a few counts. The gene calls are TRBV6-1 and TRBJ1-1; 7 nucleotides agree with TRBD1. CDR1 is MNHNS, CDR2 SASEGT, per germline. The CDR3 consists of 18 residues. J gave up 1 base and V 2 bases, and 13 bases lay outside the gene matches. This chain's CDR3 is CASSEPFILQGTNTEAFF. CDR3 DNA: TGTGCCAGCAGTGAACCGTTTATACTACAGGGGACGAACACTGAAGCTTTCTTT.

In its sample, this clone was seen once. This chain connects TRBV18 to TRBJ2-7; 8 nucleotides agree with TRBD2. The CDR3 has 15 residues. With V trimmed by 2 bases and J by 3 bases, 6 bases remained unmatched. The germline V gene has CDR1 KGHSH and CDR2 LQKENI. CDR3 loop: CASSPRAGEFYEQYF. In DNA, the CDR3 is TGTGCCAGCTCACCAAGAGCGGGGGAATTCTACGAGCAGTACTTC.

CDR3 region: CASSLTGETEAFF. DNA for the CDR3: TGTGCCAGCAGCTTAACTGGGGAGACTGAAGCTTTCTTT. The chain couples TRBV7-3 to TRBJ1-1, with D unclear. The CDR3 totals 13 residues. CDR1 SGHTA and CDR2 FQGTGA come from the germline V gene. Trimming left V 0 bases short and J 5 bases short, with 7 bases between.

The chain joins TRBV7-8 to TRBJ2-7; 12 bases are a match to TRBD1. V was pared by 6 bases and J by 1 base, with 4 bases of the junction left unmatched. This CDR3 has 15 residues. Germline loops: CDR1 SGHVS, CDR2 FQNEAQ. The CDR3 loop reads CASRGQGARSYEQYF. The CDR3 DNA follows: TGTGCCAGCAGGGGACAGGGGGCGAGGTCCTACGAGCAGTACTTC.

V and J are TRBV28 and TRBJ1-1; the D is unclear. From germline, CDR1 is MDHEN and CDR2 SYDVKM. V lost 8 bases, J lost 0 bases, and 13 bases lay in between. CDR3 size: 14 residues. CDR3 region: CASRPRQLNTEAFF. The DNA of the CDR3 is TGTGCCAGCCGCCCCAGGCAACTGAACACTGAAGCTTTCTTT.

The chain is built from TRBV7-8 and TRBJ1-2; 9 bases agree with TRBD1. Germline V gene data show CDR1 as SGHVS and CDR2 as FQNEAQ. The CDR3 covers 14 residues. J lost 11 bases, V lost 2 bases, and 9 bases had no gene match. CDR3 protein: CASSLILGTGSYTF. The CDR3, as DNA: TGTGCCAGCAGCTTAATCTTAGGGACAGGGAGTTACACCTTC.

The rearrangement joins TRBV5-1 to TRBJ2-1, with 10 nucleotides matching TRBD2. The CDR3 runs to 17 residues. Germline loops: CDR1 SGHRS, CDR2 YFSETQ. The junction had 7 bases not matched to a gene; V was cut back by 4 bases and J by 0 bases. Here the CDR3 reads CASSTGLAEISYNEQFF. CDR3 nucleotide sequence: TGCGCCAGCAGCACAGGACTAGCGGAGATCTCCTACAATGAGCAGTTCTTC.